This T cell receptor beta chain is drawn from a study of T-cell memory formation after mild COVID-19. Study at large: TCR clusters mostly belonged to single donors.

The germline gives CDR1 SGHRS, CDR2 YFSETQ. V dropped 0 bases and J dropped 5 bases, with 8 bases sitting between them. The CDR3 covers 13 residues. TCRdb recomputed calls from the 5' RACE reads with MiXCR, one row per CDR3 protein. The table has approximately 570,000 distinct CDR3 sequences, more than 15% seen once. The table lists this clonotype with many counts. Sequencing input: PBMCs or a T cell subset sorted from them (not recorded which). This receptor was obtained from an adult woman who had mild COVID-19 (a few samples of this study predate the infection). Cell type and time point are not known. The chain is built from TRBV5-1 and TRBJ2-5; no clear D gene. The CDR3 sequence is CASSLAMGETQYF. CDR3 nucleotides: TGCGCCAGCAGCTTGGCCATGGGGGAGACCCAGTACTTC.